This section outlines one T cell receptor beta chain sequence together with its context. V lost 3 bases and J lost 0; bases outside the gene matches: 8. This CDR3 region has 17 residues. The germline CDR1 and CDR2 sequences are MGHRA and YSYEKL. Follow-up blood was drawn about 14 weeks, roughly three months, after antiretroviral therapy began. No cell fractionation was done, so the repertoire covers all unsorted peripheral blood T cells. The data were obtained in a study of HIV-infected patients and healthy controls. Reverse transcription used 500 to 550 ng RNA and constant-region primers for alpha and beta. Each of the alpha and beta chains got its own library through chain-specific third strand synthesis with indices. MiXCR, applied by TCRdb to the 5' RACE reads, yields one record per CDR3 protein. The sample contains about 14,000 distinct CDR3 sequences, around 12% of which appear only once.

This clonotype was obtained from an adult with HIV infection. The donor label of this sample is uncertain. The material was blood, obtained during antiretroviral therapy. This sequence joins TRBV4-1 and TRBJ1-1; 9 nucleotides agree with TRBD1. This CDR3 is CASSQITQGAVNTEAFF. CDR3 DNA: TGCGCCAGCAGCCAGATTACACAGGGGGCGGTGAACACTGAAGCTTTCTTT.